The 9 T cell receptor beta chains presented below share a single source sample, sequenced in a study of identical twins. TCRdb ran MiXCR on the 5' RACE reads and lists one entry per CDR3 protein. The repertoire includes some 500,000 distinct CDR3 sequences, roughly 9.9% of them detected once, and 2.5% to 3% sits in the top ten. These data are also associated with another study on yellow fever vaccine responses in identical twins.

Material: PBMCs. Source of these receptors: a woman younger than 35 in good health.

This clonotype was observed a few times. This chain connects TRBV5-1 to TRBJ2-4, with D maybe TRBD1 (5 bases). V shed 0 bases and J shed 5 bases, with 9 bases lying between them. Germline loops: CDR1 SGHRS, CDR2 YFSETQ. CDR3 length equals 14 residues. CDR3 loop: CASSLVPGQNIQYF. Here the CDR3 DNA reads TGCGCCAGCAGCTTGGTTCCAGGGCAAAACATTCAGTACTTC.

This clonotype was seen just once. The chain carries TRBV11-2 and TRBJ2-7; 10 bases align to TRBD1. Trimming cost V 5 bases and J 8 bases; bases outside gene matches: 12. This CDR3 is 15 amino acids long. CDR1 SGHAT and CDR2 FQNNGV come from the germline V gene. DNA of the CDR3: TGTGCCAGCAGCCTAGGGCGACAGGGGGCGTACCAGCAGTACTTC. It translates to CASSLGRQGAYQQYF.

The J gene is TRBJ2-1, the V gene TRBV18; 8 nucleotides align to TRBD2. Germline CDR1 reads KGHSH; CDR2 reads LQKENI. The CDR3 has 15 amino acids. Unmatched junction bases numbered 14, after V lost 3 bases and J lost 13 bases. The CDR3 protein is CASSPPAGGRVDQFF. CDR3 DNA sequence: TGTGCCAGCTCACCCCCTGCGGGGGGCAGGGTCGACCAGTTCTTC.

The CDR3 spells CAQPGGGGDLGTDTQYF. CDR3 coding DNA: TGTGCCCAACCCGGGGGAGGGGGCGATTTAGGGACAGATACGCAGTATTTT. This chain links TRBV12-3 or TRBV12-4 with TRBJ2-3, with D perhaps given as TRBD1 or TRBD2 (7 bases each). V lost 11 bases and J 3 bases, leaving 27 bases between the germline ends. CDR3 length: 17 amino acids.

CDR3 residues: CASSTGTSGNTDTQYF. The CDR3 region has the DNA TGTGCCAGCAGTACCGGGACTAGCGGTAACACAGATACGCAGTATTTT. The V call is TRBV7-2, the J call TRBJ2-3, with TRBD2 matching 11 bases. The CDR3 is 16 residues long. V was pared by 6 bases and J by 2 bases, with 7 bases of the junction left unmatched. Per the germline V gene, CDR1 is SGHTA and CDR2 is FQGNSA.

CDR3 coding DNA: TGTGCCAGCACCCACAGACTAGCGGGAGACCCCAATGAGCAGTTCTTC. Protein sequence: CASTHRLAGDPNEQFF. The chain uses TRBV7-8 and TRBJ2-1; TRBD2 matches at 12 bases. The CDR3 is made up of 16 amino acids. Germline V gene lookup returns CDR1 SGHVS and CDR2 FQNEAQ. Trimming took 7 bases from V and 6 from J; bases not matched to a gene: 10.

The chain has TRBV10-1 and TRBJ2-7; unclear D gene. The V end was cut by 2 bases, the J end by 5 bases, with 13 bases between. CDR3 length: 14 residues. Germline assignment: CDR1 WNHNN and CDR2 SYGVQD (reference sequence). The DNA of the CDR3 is TGCGCCAGCAGTGAGGGGGTAATTGGGGACGAGCAGTACTTC. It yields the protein CASSEGVIGDEQYF.

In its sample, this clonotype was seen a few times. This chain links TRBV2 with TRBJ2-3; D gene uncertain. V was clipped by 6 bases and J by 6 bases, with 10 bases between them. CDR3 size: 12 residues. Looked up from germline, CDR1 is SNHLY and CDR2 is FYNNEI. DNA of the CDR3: TGTGCCAGCAGCCACCCAAGGGATACGCAGTATTTT. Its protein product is CASSHPRDTQYF. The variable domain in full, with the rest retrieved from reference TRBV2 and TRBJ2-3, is EPEVTQTPSHQVTQMGQEVILRCVPISNHLYFYWYRQILGQKVEFLVSFYNNEISEKSEIFDDQFSVERPDGSNFTLKIRSTKLEDSAMYFCASSHPRDTQYFGPGTRLTVL.

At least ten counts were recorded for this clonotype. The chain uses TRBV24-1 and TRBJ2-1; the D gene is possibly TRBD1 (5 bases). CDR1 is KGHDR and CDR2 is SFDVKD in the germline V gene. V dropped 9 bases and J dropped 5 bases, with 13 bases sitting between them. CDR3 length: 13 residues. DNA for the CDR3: TGTGCCACCGGTACGTACAGGAACAATGAGCAGTTCTTC. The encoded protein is CATGTYRNNEQFF.